This T cell receptor beta chain was profiled in a study of OX40 agonist ivuxolimab in advanced cancers. Across the whole study: Three dose-escalation patients had partial responses: one with hepatocellular carcinoma and two with cutaneous melanoma.

This clone appeared a few times. Its antigen is not identified. General study findings and limits: Among the lowest peripheral clonal expansion occurred in 0.1-3.0 mg/kg partial responders.

TCRdb's copy holds only in-frame clones and misses some; the assay was immunoSEQ multiplex PCR. This sample has about 68,000 clones, with 65% to 90% found just once. V lost 10 bases to trimming and J lost 1 base; unmatched junction nucleotides: 11. This CDR3 has 15 residues. The germline gives CDR1 MNHNS, CDR2 SASEGT. Autoimmune disease history or systemic immunosuppression excluded patients. The clonotype originates from an adult with an advanced solid tumor such as melanoma, head and neck, liver or kidney cancer. Sequencing used CD4+ or CD8+ T cells sorted from blood, obtained in a trial of the OX40 agonist ivuxolimab. V is TRBV6-1 and J is TRBJ2-7; 9 bases are a match to TRBD2. The CDR3 region has the DNA TGTGCCACCTACGGGGGGAGCGGGGGGTCCTACGAGCAGTACTTC. Translated: CATYGGSGGSYEQYF.